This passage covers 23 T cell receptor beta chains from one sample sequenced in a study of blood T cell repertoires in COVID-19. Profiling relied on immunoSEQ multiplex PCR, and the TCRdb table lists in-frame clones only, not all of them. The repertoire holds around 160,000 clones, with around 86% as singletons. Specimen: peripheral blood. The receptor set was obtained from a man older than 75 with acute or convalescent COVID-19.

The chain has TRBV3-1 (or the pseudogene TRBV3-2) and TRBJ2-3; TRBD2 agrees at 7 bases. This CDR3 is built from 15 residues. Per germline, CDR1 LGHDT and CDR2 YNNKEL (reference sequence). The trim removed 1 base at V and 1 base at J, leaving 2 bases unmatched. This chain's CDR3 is CASSQGAGGTDTQYF. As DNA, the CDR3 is TGTGCCAGCAGCCAAGGCGCGGGGGGCACAGATACGCAGTATTTT.

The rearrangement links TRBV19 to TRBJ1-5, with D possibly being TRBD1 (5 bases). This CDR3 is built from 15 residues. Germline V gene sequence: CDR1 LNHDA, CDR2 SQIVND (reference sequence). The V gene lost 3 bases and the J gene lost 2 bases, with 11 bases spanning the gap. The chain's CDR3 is CASSIQGGGNQPQHF. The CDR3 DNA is TGTGCCAGTAGTATTCAGGGAGGTGGCAATCAGCCCCAGCATTTT. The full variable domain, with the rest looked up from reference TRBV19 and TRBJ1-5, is DGGITQSPKYLFRKEGQNVTLSCEQNLNHDAMYWYRQDPGQGLRLIYYSQIVNDFQKGDIAEGYSVSREKKESFPLTVTSAQKNPTAFYLCASSIQGGGNQPQHFGDGTRLSIL.

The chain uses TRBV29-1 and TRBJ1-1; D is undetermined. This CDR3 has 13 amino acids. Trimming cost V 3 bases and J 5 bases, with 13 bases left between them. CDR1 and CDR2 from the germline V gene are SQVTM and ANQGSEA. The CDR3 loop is CSVERVFSTEAFF. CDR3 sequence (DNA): TGCAGCGTTGAGAGGGTATTTTCGACTGAAGCTTTCTTT. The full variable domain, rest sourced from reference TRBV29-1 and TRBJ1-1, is SAVISQKPSRDICQRGTSLTIQCQVDSQVTMMFWYRQQPGQSLTLIATANQGSEATYESGFVIDKFPISRPNLTFSTLTVSNMSPEDSSIYLCSVERVFSTEAFFGQGTRLTVV.

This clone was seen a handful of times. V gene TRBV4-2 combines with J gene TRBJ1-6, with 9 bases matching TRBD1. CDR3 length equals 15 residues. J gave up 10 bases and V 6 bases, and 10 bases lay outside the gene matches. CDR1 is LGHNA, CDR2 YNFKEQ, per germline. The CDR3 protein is CASRLARDRESPLHF. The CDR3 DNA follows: TGTGCCAGCAGACTGGCCCGGGACAGGGAATCACCCCTCCACTTT.

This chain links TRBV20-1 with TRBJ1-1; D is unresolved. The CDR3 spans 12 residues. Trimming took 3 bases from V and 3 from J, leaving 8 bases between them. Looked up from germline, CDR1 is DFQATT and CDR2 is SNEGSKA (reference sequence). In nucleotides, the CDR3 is TGCAGTGCTAGTTTTCGAGACACTGAAGCTTTCTTT. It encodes CSASFRDTEAFF.

In DNA, the CDR3 is TGCGCCAGCAGCCTCAAACAAGTGAACACTGAAGCTTTCTTT. Translation gives CASSLKQVNTEAFF. The V and J genes are TRBV10-1 and TRBJ1-1; no definite D call. The CDR3 contains 14 residues. Germline V gives CDR1 WNHNN, CDR2 SYGVQD (reference sequence). The germline V and J ends were trimmed by 6 bases and 0 bases, with 11 bases remaining between them.

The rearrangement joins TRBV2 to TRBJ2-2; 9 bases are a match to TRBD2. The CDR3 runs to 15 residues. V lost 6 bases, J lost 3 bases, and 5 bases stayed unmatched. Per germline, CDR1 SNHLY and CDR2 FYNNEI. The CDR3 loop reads CASRDSGGDTGELFF. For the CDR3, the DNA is TGTGCCAGCAGAGATAGCGGGGGTGACACCGGGGAGCTGTTTTTT.

The CDR3 region is CASSPTSGTDTQYF. CDR3 nucleotides: TGTGCCAGCAGCCCGACTAGCGGCACAGATACGCAGTATTTT. This chain joins TRBV2 and TRBJ2-3; 8 bases line up with TRBD2. This CDR3 is 14 amino acids long. V lost 6 bases, J lost 1 base, and 3 bases stayed unmatched. In germline, CDR1 is SNHLY, CDR2 FYNNEI.

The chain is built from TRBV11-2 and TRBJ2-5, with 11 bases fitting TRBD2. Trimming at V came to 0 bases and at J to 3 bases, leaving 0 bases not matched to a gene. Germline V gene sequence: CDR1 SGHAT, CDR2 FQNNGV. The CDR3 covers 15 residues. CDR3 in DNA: TGTGCCAGCAGCTTAGAACTAGCGGGGGAAGAGACCCAGTACTTC. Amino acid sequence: CASSLELAGEETQYF.

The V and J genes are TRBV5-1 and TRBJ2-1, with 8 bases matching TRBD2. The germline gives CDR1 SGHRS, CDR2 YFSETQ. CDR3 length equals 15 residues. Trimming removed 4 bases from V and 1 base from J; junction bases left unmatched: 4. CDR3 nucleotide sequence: TGCGCCAGCAGCATTAGCGGGACGTCCTACAATGAGCAGTTCTTC. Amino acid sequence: CASSISGTSYNEQFF. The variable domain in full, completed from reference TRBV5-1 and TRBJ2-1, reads KAGVTQTPRYLIKTRGQQVTLSCSPISGHRSVSWYQQTPGQGLQFLFEYFSETQRNKGNFPGRFSGRQFSNSRSEMNVSTLELGDSALYLCASSISGTSYNEQFFGPGTRLTVL.

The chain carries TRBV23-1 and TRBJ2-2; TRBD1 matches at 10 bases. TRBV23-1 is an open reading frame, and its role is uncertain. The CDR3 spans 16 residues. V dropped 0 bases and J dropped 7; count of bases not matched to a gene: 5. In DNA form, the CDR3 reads TGCGCCAGCAGTCAATCTAGGGGACAGGGGAGCGGGGAGCTGTTTTTT. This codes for CASSQSRGQGSGELFF.

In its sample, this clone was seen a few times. CDR3 DNA: TGTGCCAGCAGAGCACAGGATTCTGCAGATACGCAGTATTTT. As protein: CASRAQDSADTQYF. The rearrangement joins TRBV6-4 to TRBJ2-3; maybe TRBD1 (5 bases). The CDR3 spans 14 residues. V lost 6 bases and J lost 4, with 14 bases in between. Germline V gene lookup returns CDR1 MRHNA and CDR2 SNTAGT.

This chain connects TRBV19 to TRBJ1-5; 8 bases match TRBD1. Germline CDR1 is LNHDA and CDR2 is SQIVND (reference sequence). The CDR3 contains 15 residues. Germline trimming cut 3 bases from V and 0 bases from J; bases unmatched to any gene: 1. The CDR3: CASSMDRDSNQPQHF. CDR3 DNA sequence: TGTGCCAGTAGTATGGACAGGGATAGCAATCAGCCCCAGCATTTT.

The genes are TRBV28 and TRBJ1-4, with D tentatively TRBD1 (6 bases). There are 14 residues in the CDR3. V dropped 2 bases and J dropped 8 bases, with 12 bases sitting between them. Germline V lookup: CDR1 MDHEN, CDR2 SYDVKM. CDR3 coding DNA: TGTGCCAGCAGTTTAGTACAGGGACGGGAAAAACTGTTTTTT. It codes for CASSLVQGREKLFF.

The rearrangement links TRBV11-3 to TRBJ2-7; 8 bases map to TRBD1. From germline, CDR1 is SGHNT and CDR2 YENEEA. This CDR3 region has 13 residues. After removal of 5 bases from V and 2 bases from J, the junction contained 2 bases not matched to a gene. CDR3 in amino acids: CASSQGAAYEQYF. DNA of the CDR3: TGTGCCAGCAGCCAGGGGGCAGCCTACGAGCAGTACTTC.

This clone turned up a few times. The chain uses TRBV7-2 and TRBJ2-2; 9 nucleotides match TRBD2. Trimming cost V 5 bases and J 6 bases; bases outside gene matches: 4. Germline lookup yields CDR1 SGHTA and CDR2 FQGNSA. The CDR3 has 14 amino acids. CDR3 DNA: TGTGCCAGCAGCATCTTAGCGGGAGCCGGGGAGCTGTTTTTT. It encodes CASSILAGAGELFF.

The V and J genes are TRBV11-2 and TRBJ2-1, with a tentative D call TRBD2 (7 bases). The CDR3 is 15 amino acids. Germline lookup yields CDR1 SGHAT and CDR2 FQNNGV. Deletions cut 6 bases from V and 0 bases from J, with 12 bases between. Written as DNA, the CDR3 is TGTGCCAGCAGAGGGGGGGCGGTCTCCTACAATGAGCAGTTCTTC. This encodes CASRGGAVSYNEQFF.

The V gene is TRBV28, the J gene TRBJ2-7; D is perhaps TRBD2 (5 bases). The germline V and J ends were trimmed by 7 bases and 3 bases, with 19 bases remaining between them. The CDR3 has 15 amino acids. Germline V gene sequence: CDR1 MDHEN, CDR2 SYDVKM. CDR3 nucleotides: TGTGCCAGCACCGTCCCGGCGGGTACGAACTACGAGCAGTACTTC. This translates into CASTVPAGTNYEQYF.

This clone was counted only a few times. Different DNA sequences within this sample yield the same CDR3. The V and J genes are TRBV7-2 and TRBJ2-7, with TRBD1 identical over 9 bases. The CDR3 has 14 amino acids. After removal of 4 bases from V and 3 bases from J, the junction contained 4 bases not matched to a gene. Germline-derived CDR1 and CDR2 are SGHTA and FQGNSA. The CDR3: CASSSRQGGYEQYF. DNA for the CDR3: TGTGCCAGCAGCTCACGACAGGGGGGCTACGAGCAGTACTTC. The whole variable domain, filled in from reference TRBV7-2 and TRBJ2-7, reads GAGVSQSPSNKVTEKGKDVELRCDPISGHTALYWYRQSLGQGLEFLIYFQGNSAPDKSGLPSDRFSAERTGGSVSTLTIQRTQQEDSAVYLCASSSRQGGYEQYFGPGTRLTVT.

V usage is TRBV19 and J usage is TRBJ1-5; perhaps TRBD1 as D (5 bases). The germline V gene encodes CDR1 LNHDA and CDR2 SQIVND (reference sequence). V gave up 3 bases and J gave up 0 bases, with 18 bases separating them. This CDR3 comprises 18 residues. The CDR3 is CASSISGRAFYSNQPQHF. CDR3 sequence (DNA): TGTGCCAGTAGTATCAGTGGCAGGGCCTTCTATAGCAATCAGCCCCAGCATTTT.

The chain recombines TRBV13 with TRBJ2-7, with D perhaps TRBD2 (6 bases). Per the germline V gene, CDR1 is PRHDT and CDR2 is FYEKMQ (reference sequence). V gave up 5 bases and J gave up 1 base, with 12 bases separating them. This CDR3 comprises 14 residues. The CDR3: CASSQGLRSYEQYF. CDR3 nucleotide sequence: TGTGCCAGCAGCCAGGGACTTCGATCCTACGAGCAGTACTTC. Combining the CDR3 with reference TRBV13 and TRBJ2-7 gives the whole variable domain AAGVIQSPRHLIKEKRETATLKCYPIPRHDTVYWYQQGPGQDPQFLISFYEKMQSDKGSIPDRFSAQQFSDYHSELNMSSLELGDSALYFCASSQGLRSYEQYFGPGTRLTVT.

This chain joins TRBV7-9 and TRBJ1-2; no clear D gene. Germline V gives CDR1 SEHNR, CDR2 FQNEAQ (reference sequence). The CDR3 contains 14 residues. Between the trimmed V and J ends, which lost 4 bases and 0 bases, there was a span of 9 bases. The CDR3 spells CASSSSGANYGYTF. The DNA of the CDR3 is TGTGCCAGCAGCTCGAGCGGAGCTAACTATGGCTACACCTTC. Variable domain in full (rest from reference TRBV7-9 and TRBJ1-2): DTGVSQNPRHKITKRGQNVTFRCDPISEHNRLYWYRQTLGQGPEFLTYFQNEAQLEKSRLLSDRFSAERPKGSFSTLEIQRTEQGDSAMYLCASSSSGANYGYTFGSGTRLTVV.

The CDR3 coding sequence is TGTGCCAGCAGAGCCGGGACTAGCGGGGGGCGGGGGAACATTCAGTACTTC. Its protein is CASRAGTSGGRGNIQYF. This chain uses TRBV2 with TRBJ2-4, with 15 bases aligning to TRBD2. This CDR3 has 17 amino acids. Germline V gene data show CDR1 as SNHLY and CDR2 as FYNNEI. With V trimmed by 6 bases and J by 7 bases, 10 bases remained unmatched.